Shown below are 2 T cell receptor beta chains from a single sample sequenced in a study of identical twins. TCRdb independently ran MiXCR on the 5' RACE reads; one entry per CDR3 protein. Of a few hundred thousand distinct CDR3 sequences detected, 7.5% to 10% appear once; the ten largest clones hold around 3.2%. Separately, the same data were catalogued under a study of yellow fever vaccine responses in identical twins.

Sequenced input: PBMCs. The source is a woman aged 18-29 years in good health.

This clonotype was recorded at least ten times. This chain joins TRBV6-1 and TRBJ1-2, with D perhaps TRBD1 (5 bases). V was trimmed by 0 bases and J by 3 bases, leaving 8 bases between them. Germline-derived CDR1 and CDR2 are MNHNS and SASEGT. The CDR3 is 14 residues long. The CDR3: CASSEARTYYGYTF. The CDR3 nucleotides are TGTGCCAGCAGTGAAGCCAGGACATACTATGGCTACACCTTC.

This clonotype was found a few times. V usage is TRBV12-3 or TRBV12-4 and J usage is TRBJ2-3; 7 nucleotides match TRBD2. The CDR3 length is 16 residues. Unmatched junction bases numbered 6, after V lost 3 bases and J lost 0 bases. CDR3 bases: TGTGCCAGCAGTTTGTCTAGCGGTGCTAGCACAGATACGCAGTATTTT. It is translated as CASSLSSGASTDTQYF.